Below, 27 T cell receptor beta chains from the same sample are listed, as sequenced in a study of blood T cell repertoires in COVID-19. Sequenced by immunoSEQ multiplex PCR; TCRdb stores in-frame clones only, minus some. The profile shows 25,000 to 35,000 clones, 88% of them singletons. Sequenced input: peripheral blood. These receptors were collected from a human donor in a cohort sampled during active COVID-19.

V gene TRBV6-1 combines with J gene TRBJ1-6; no clear D. This CDR3 is 14 amino acids long. V was shortened by 1 base and J by 10 bases, with 11 bases between the two germline ends. Germline V gene sequence: CDR1 MNHNS, CDR2 SASEGT. CDR3 nucleotide sequence: TGTGCCAGCAGTGAAGGGGTGACTTACTCACCCCTCCACTTT. Translated, it gives CASSEGVTYSPLHF.

The sample holds a few counts of this clone. The genes are TRBV11-2 and TRBJ2-1; 9 bases align to TRBD1. J gave up 6 bases and V 5 bases, and 8 bases lay outside the gene matches. Per the germline V gene, CDR1 is SGHAT and CDR2 is FQNNGV. CDR3 length: 15 residues. As DNA, the CDR3 is TGTGCCAGCAGCATGACCGGGACAGGGCTCAATGAGCAGTTCTTC. Its protein is CASSMTGTGLNEQFF.

J is TRBJ2-7 and V is TRBV6-6; 9 nucleotides match TRBD1. This CDR3 is 15 amino acids long. Germline-derived CDR1 and CDR2 are MNHNY and SVGAGI (reference sequence). V was clipped by 6 bases and J by 7 bases; unmatched bases: 13. CDR3 in amino acids: CASSGRGQGRGEQYF. The CDR3 coding sequence is TGTGCCAGCAGCGGCCGGGGACAGGGTCGGGGGGAGCAGTACTTC.

The rearrangement joins TRBV10-3 to TRBJ2-5; TRBD2 matches 15 bases. Germline trimming cut 5 bases from V and 5 bases from J; bases unmatched to any gene: 9. The CDR3 spans 17 residues. Germline V gene lookup returns CDR1 ENHRY and CDR2 SYGVKD. CDR3: CAISSGLAGGFEETQYF. The DNA for the CDR3 is TGTGCCATCAGTTCCGGACTAGCGGGGGGGTTTGAGGAGACCCAGTACTTC.

V and J are TRBV3-1 (or the pseudogene TRBV3-2) and TRBJ2-3, with D maybe TRBD2 (5 bases). Germline V CDR1 and CDR2: LGHDT, YNNKEL (reference sequence). The V end lost 0 bases, the J end lost 1 base, and 14 bases lay between the germline ends. The CDR3 spans 17 residues. The CDR3 loop is CASSQEGSLAGTDTQYF. The CDR3, as DNA: TGTGCCAGCAGCCAAGAAGGGTCTCTAGCAGGCACAGATACGCAGTATTTT.

This chain joins TRBV24-1 and TRBJ2-5; 11 positions match TRBD1. The J segment lost 5 bases and the V segment lost 5 bases, leaving 12 bases of the junction unmatched. The CDR3 sequence is 17 residues long. Germline V gene data show CDR1 as KGHDR and CDR2 as SFDVKD. The CDR3 nucleotides read TGTGCCACCAGTGTTATAGAGGACAGGGGGCTTGAGGAGACCCAGTACTTC. It yields the protein CATSVIEDRGLEETQYF.

This chain connects TRBV5-4 to TRBJ2-3; TRBD2 matches at 7 bases. V dropped 2 bases and J dropped 5; count of bases not matched to a gene: 5. CDR3 length: 14 residues. The V gene's germline CDR1 is SGHNT and CDR2 YYREEE (reference sequence). The CDR3: CASSFGGMVDTQYF. The CDR3 DNA sequence: TGTGCCAGCAGCTTCGGGGGGATGGTAGATACGCAGTATTTT.

This clone was found a few times. The chain recombines TRBV2 with TRBJ2-7; D not certain. CDR3 length: 12 amino acids. CDR1 SNHLY and CDR2 FYNNEI come from the germline V gene. The ends were cut back, 3 bases at V and 3 bases at J, with 6 bases in the middle. The CDR3 loop is CASSESFYEQYF. CDR3 sequence (DNA): TGTGCCAGCAGTGAGTCATTCTACGAGCAGTACTTC.

CDR3 loop: CASSLSTGLDTGELFF. As DNA, the CDR3 is TGCGCCAGCAGCTTGTCCACGGGGTTGGACACCGGGGAGCTGTTTTTT. The V call is TRBV5-1, the J call TRBJ2-2, with D tentatively TRBD2 (5 bases). The CDR3 has 16 residues. Trimming took 1 base from V and 3 from J, leaving 13 bases between them. Per the germline V gene, CDR1 is SGHRS and CDR2 is YFSETQ.

This clone has only one observation. The chain recombines TRBV29-1 with TRBJ2-5; 7 nucleotides line up with TRBD1. V lost 4 bases and J lost 5; bases outside the gene matches: 4. The CDR3 runs 12 residues. In germline, CDR1 is SQVTM, CDR2 ANQGSEA. CDR3 nucleotides: TGCAGCGTTGGGACAGGAAGGGAGACCCAGTACTTC. Protein product: CSVGTGRETQYF.

The CDR3 DNA reads as TGTGCCAGCAGCCAAGGGGGGGGTTACGGGACCCAGTACTTC. Amino acids: CASSQGGGYGTQYF. J is TRBJ2-5 and V is TRBV3-1 (or the pseudogene TRBV3-2); 7 bases map to TRBD2. The CDR3 sequence is 14 residues long. V was pared by 1 base and J by 7 bases, with 6 bases of the junction left unmatched. Germline assignment: CDR1 LGHDT and CDR2 YNNKEL (reference sequence).

This chain connects TRBV5-4 to TRBJ2-1; 11 bases agree with TRBD2. Losses at the gene ends were 5 bases for V and 8 bases for J; bases not matched to a gene: 6. The CDR3 is made up of 14 amino acids. CDR1 is SGHNT and CDR2 is YYREEE in the germline V gene (reference sequence). The CDR3 here is CASSSSGGADEQFF. CDR3 DNA: TGTGCCAGCAGTAGTAGCGGGGGGGCCGATGAGCAGTTCTTC.

The V gene is TRBV4-2, the J gene TRBJ2-7, with D possibly TRBD1 on 6 matching bases. The CDR3 totals 16 residues. V was pared by 4 bases and J by 3 bases, with 19 bases between. Germline-derived CDR1 and CDR2 are LGHNA and YNFKEQ. CDR3 residues: CASSPTATGIGYEQYF. The CDR3 DNA sequence: TGTGCCAGCAGCCCAACGGCCACAGGGATAGGCTACGAGCAGTACTTC.

The chain recombines TRBV15 with TRBJ2-6, with 7 bases that match TRBD2. The CDR3 spans 16 residues. With V trimmed by 1 base and J by 2 bases, 2 bases remained unmatched. Germline assignment: CDR1 LNHNV and CDR2 YYDKDF (reference sequence). The CDR3 reads CATSRARGAGANVLTF. The CDR3 region has the DNA TGTGCCACCAGCAGAGCTCGGGGGGCTGGGGCCAACGTCCTGACTTTC.

This clone was observed a handful of times. The chain joins TRBV10-2 to TRBJ2-5; tentative D call: TRBD2 (5 bases). Germline CDR1 is WSHSY and CDR2 is SAAADI. V was clipped by 6 bases and J by 5 bases, with 13 bases between them. The CDR3 length is 13 residues. Here the CDR3 reads CASSRGSGETQYF. Written as DNA, the CDR3 is TGCGCCAGCAGCCGCGGGTCGGGGGAGACCCAGTACTTC.

This clone came up once. The genes are TRBV29-1 and TRBJ1-1; the D is unclear. Germline CDR1 and CDR2: SQVTM and ANQGSEA. With 7 bases removed from V and 4 bases from J, the gap between germline ends came to 10 bases. The CDR3 is 11 amino acids. The CDR3: CSASGSTEAFF. CDR3 nucleotide sequence: TGCAGCGCTTCCGGTAGCACTGAAGCTTTCTTT.

J is TRBJ2-1 and V is TRBV5-4, with 9 bases matching TRBD2. The ends lost 0 bases at V and 2 bases at J; junction bases unmatched: 0. Germline CDR1 is SGHNT and CDR2 is YYREEE (reference sequence). The CDR3 extends over 15 amino acids. The CDR3 here is CASSLGGGAYNEQFF. The CDR3 nucleotides are TGTGCCAGCAGCTTGGGCGGGGGGGCCTACAATGAGCAGTTCTTC.

This rearrangement joins TRBV21-1 to TRBJ2-3; the table calls TRBD2, which could not be checked here. TRBV21-1 is a listed pseudogene. The CDR3 runs 18 residues. CDR3 sequence reads: CASSKLAGSPGRPDTQYF. The DNA of the CDR3 is TGTGCCAGCAGCAAGTTGGCGGGATCCCCCGGGCGTCCAGATACGCAGTATTTT.

This clone occurred a few times. The chain employs TRBV2 and TRBJ2-3; a weak D match, TRBD2 (7 bases). Looked up from germline, CDR1 is SNHLY and CDR2 is FYNNEI. Trimming stripped 6 bases from V and 3 bases from J, with 16 bases between. The CDR3 is 15 amino acids. In DNA, the CDR3 is TGTGCCAGCAGAAAGTGGGGGGGGCCGACAGATACGCAGTATTTT. This translates into CASRKWGGPTDTQYF.

The J gene is TRBJ1-6, the V gene TRBV27, with D unresolved. Germline values: CDR1 MNHEY, CDR2 SMNVEV (reference sequence). CDR3 size: 12 residues. The CDR3 DNA is TGTGCTTGTAGCTCCTATAATTCACCCCTCCACTTT. Protein product: CACSSYNSPLHF.

The chain carries TRBV6-5 and TRBJ2-1, with TRBD1 identical over 8 bases. The germline gives CDR1 MNHEY, CDR2 SVGAGI. V was clipped by 4 bases and J by 0 bases; unmatched bases: 2. The CDR3 loop spans 15 amino acids. This CDR3 reads CASSSTGGSYNEQFF. CDR3 coding DNA: TGTGCCAGCAGTTCCACAGGGGGCTCCTACAATGAGCAGTTCTTC.

CDR3 residues: CASSRTGTSSYEQYF. CDR3 sequence (DNA): TGTGCCAGCAGTCGTACCGGGACTAGCAGTTACGAGCAGTACTTC. This sequence joins TRBV11-2 and TRBJ2-7; TRBD2 agrees at 9 bases. Trimming at V came to 6 bases and at J to 4 bases, leaving 10 bases not matched to a gene. The length of the CDR3 is 15 residues. Germline V gene sequence: CDR1 SGHAT, CDR2 FQNNGV.

The chain combines TRBV7-3 with TRBJ2-2; a weak D match, TRBD1 (5 bases). The germline V gene encodes CDR1 SGHTA and CDR2 FQGTGA. V was pared by 5 bases and J by 4 bases, with 8 bases between. This CDR3 has 13 residues. CDR3 residues: CASSRTGTGELFF. DNA of the CDR3: TGTGCCAGCAGCCGTACAGGCACCGGGGAGCTGTTTTTT.

This chain joins TRBV6-5 and TRBJ2-1; TRBD2 aligns across 8 bases. CDR1 is MNHEY, CDR2 SVGAGI, per germline. Unmatched junction bases numbered 8, after V lost 6 bases and J lost 4 bases. The CDR3 runs 15 residues. The CDR3 protein is CASSPLAGGYNEQFF. Written as DNA, the CDR3 is TGTGCCAGCAGCCCACTGGCGGGGGGATACAATGAGCAGTTCTTC.

The rearrangement links TRBV5-4 to TRBJ2-5; 11 bases are a match to TRBD2. The junction had 3 bases not matched to a gene; V was cut back by 0 bases and J by 2 bases. The CDR3 extends over 16 amino acids. Germline CDR1 SGHNT, CDR2 YYREEE (reference sequence). CDR3 protein: CASSLELAGGQETQYF. DNA of the CDR3: TGTGCCAGCAGCTTGGAGCTAGCGGGGGGACAAGAGACCCAGTACTTC.

The V call is TRBV19, the J call TRBJ2-2, with 9 bases lining up with TRBD1. J was trimmed by 6 bases and V by 6 bases; bases with no gene match: 8. The CDR3 extends over 15 amino acids. Germline V gives CDR1 LNHDA, CDR2 SQIVND (reference sequence). CDR3 protein: CASRGDRAGSGELFF. In DNA, the CDR3 is TGTGCCAGTAGAGGGGACAGGGCAGGATCCGGGGAGCTGTTTTTT. Full variable domain (rest looked up from reference TRBV19 and TRBJ2-2): DGGITQSPKYLFRKEGQNVTLSCEQNLNHDAMYWYRQDPGQGLRLIYYSQIVNDFQKGDIAEGYSVSREKKESFPLTVTSAQKNPTAFYLCASRGDRAGSGELFFGEGSRLTVL.

The chain combines TRBV11-2 with TRBJ2-7, with TRBD1 identical over 8 bases. CDR3 length: 17 residues. CDR1 and CDR2 from the germline V gene are SGHAT and FQNNGV. The V gene end was trimmed by 5 bases and the J gene end by 7 bases; junction bases not matched to a gene: 19. The chain's CDR3 is CASSTRDRPMGTGEQYF. In DNA form, the CDR3 reads TGTGCCAGCAGCACCCGGGACAGGCCGATGGGTACTGGGGAGCAGTACTTC.